This TCR beta chain was identified during a study of blood T cell repertoires in COVID-19. For the study at large: Researchers got acute and convalescent COVID-19 samples from the United States, Italy and Spain. The analysed material was cDNA or gDNA that came from T cells, B-cell-depleted T cells, or PBMCs.

Original methodology: Estimates of nucleated cell counts were drawn from the amplification of reference gene primers. TCRdb's copy holds only in-frame clones and misses some; the assay was immunoSEQ multiplex PCR. From that table come the V and J calls and clone size; the DNA was used to work out D and trimming. This sample has 130,000 to 150,000 clones, with about four fifths found just once. This CDR3 has 14 amino acids. V was trimmed by 5 bases and J by 7 bases, leaving 14 bases between them. The germline CDR1 and CDR2 sequences are MNHEY and SMNVEV (reference sequence). Sequenced material: peripheral blood. This chain connects TRBV27 to TRBJ2-2; maybe TRBD1 (5 bases). The sequence was obtained from a human donor with acute or convalescent COVID-19. The donor label of this sample is uncertain. The CDR3 DNA reads as TGTGCCAGCAGTGGTCAGGGTACGGACGGGGAGCTGTTTTTT. Protein product: CASSGQGTDGELFF.